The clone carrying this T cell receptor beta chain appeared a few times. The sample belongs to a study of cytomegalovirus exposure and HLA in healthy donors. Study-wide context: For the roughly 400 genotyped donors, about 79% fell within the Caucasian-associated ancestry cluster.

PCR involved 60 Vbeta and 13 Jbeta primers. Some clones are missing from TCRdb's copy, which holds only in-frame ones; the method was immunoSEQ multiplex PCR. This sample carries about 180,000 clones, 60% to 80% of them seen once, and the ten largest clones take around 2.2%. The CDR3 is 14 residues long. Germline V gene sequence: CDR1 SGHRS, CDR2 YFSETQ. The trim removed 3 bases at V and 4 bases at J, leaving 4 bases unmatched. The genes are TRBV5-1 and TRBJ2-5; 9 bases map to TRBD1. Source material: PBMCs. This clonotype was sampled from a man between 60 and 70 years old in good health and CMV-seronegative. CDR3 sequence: CASSWRDRAETQYF. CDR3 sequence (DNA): TGCGCCAGCAGCTGGAGGGACAGGGCAGAGACCCAGTACTTC.